Shown below are 25 T cell receptor beta chains from a single sample sequenced in a study of blood T cell repertoires in COVID-19. The table came from immunoSEQ multiplex PCR; TCRdb's copy has only in-frame clones and leaves some out. Here the sample spans some 170,000 clones, 60% to 85% being singletons. The material sequenced was peripheral blood. The receptor source for this set is a man aged 55 to 70 with acute or convalescent COVID-19.

The chain uses TRBV19 and TRBJ2-1; 8 nucleotides match TRBD2. V trimming: 3 bases; J trimming: 6 bases; junction bases outside the gene matches: 1. Germline CDR1 LNHDA, CDR2 SQIVND (reference sequence). CDR3 size: 13 residues. The CDR3 sequence: CASSIGGANEQFF. DNA for the CDR3: TGTGCCAGTAGTATCGGGGGGGCCAATGAGCAGTTCTTC.

This clone showed up just a few times. The genes are TRBV5-5 and TRBJ2-7; 10 nucleotides match TRBD2. Germline CDR1 is SGHKS and CDR2 is YYEKEE (reference sequence). V shed 5 bases and J 2 bases; nucleotides not matched to a gene: 7. This CDR3 is 15 amino acids long. CDR3 sequence (DNA): TGTGCCAGCAGGTATAGGACTAGCGGAACCTACGAGCAGTACTTC. It translates to CASRYRTSGTYEQYF.

The gene calls are TRBV3-1 (or the pseudogene TRBV3-2) and TRBJ1-2; D not resolved. CDR1 and CDR2 from the germline V gene are LGHDT and YNNKEL (reference sequence). The CDR3 contains 17 residues. The V gene lost 0 bases and the J gene lost 2 bases, with 16 bases spanning the gap. The CDR3 DNA reads as TGTGCCAGCAGCCAAGAAATGGGGAGGGCGGGGAACTATGGCTACACCTTC. Protein: CASSQEMGRAGNYGYTF.

The chain employs TRBV5-8 and TRBJ2-2, with 9 positions matching TRBD1. From germline, CDR1 is SGHTS and CDR2 YDEGEE. There are 16 residues in the CDR3. Unmatched junction bases numbered 11, after V lost 7 bases and J lost 4 bases. The CDR3 region has the DNA TGTGCCAGCGGGATAACAGGGGGCGCCGGCACCGGGGAGCTGTTTTTT. This translates into CASGITGGAGTGELFF.

This chain uses TRBV6-5 with TRBJ1-2; 8 bases line up with TRBD1. Germline V lookup: CDR1 MNHEY, CDR2 SVGAGI. The length of the CDR3 is 15 residues. Trimming at V came to 1 base and at J to 5 bases, leaving 6 bases not matched to a gene. For the CDR3, the DNA is TGTGCCAGCAGTTACTTTGGACAGGGAGGGTATGGCTACACCTTC. Amino acid sequence: CASSYFGQGGYGYTF.

This clone has just a few counts. The rearrangement links TRBV9 to TRBJ1-4; D is unresolved. Germline-derived CDR1 and CDR2 are SGDLS and YYNGEE. Trimming cost V 0 bases and J 0 bases, with 12 bases left between them. The CDR3 has 17 amino acids. The CDR3 sequence: CASSVDARGATNEKLFF. The CDR3 bases are TGTGCCAGCAGCGTAGACGCCAGAGGAGCAACTAATGAAAAACTGTTTTTT.

The chain recombines TRBV24-1 with TRBJ2-2; no clear D gene. V was trimmed by 5 bases and J by 0 bases, leaving 12 bases between them. The germline V gene encodes CDR1 KGHDR and CDR2 SFDVKD. The CDR3 has 16 amino acids. For the CDR3, the DNA is TGTGCCACCAGTGGCGGAGATAAGGCGAACACCGGGGAGCTGTTTTTT. Encoded protein: CATSGGDKANTGELFF.

This clone was seen only a few times. J is TRBJ2-3 and V is TRBV9; no reliable D call. This CDR3 region has 12 residues. CDR1 is SGDLS, CDR2 YYNGEE, per germline. The V and J ends lost 0 bases and 5 bases respectively, with 4 bases between them. The CDR3 sequence: CASSVEQDTQYF. The DNA of the CDR3 is TGTGCCAGCAGCGTAGAGCAAGATACGCAGTATTTT.

This clone was observed a few times. The J gene is TRBJ2-7, the V gene TRBV10-1, with 8 bases matching TRBD1. CDR1 and CDR2 (germline): WNHNN, SYGVQD (reference sequence). The junction had 8 bases not matched to a gene; V was cut back by 0 bases and J by 1 base. This CDR3 has 17 residues. The CDR3 DNA reads TGCGCCAGCAGTGAGTCGAGAGTGGACAGGGCTTCCTACGAGCAGTACTTC. It encodes CASSESRVDRASYEQYF.

This sequence joins TRBV7-3 and TRBJ1-2, with 10 nucleotides matching TRBD1. This CDR3 has 13 amino acids. Germline loops: CDR1 SGHTA, CDR2 FQGTGA. Losses at the gene ends were 6 bases for V and 4 bases for J; bases not matched to a gene: 2. CDR3 in amino acids: CASRGTGVYGYTF. CDR3 in DNA: TGTGCCAGCAGGGGGACAGGGGTCTATGGCTACACCTTC.

The chain has TRBV7-8 and TRBJ1-2; D is possibly TRBD1 (5 bases). This CDR3 is built from 14 residues. CDR1 and CDR2 from the germline V gene are SGHVS and FQNEAQ. V was clipped by 3 bases and J by 3 bases, with 11 bases between them. The DNA of the CDR3 is TGTGCCAGCAGCTTTAGAGGCAGGGACTATGGCTACACCTTC. It specifies CASSFRGRDYGYTF. The full variable domain, rest sourced from reference TRBV7-8 and TRBJ1-2, is GAGVSQSPRYKVAKRGQDVALRCDPISGHVSLFWYQQALGQGPEFLTYFQNEAQLDKSGLPSDRFFAERPEGSVSTLKIQRTQQEDSAVYLCASSFRGRDYGYTFGSGTRLTVV.

The V gene is TRBV4-1, the J gene TRBJ2-7; no clear D. Germline V gene sequence: CDR1 MGHRA, CDR2 YSYEKL. The CDR3 loop spans 14 amino acids. Trimming cost V 1 base and J 3 bases, with 10 bases left between them. The DNA for the CDR3 is TGCGCCAGCAGCCAAGTGCGGTACAACTACGAGCAGTACTTC. The encoded protein is CASSQVRYNYEQYF.

This clone was seen a handful of times. This chain uses TRBV21-1 with TRBJ1-1. TRBV21-1 represents a pseudogene. This CDR3 comprises 17 residues. CDR3 sequence (DNA): TGTGCCAGCAGCGCCCGGAGGGAAGGGGCCATGAACACTGAAGCTTTCTTT. This gives the protein CASSARREGAMNTEAFF.

The chain carries TRBV7-8 and TRBJ1-2; 7 nucleotides align to TRBD1. The length of the CDR3 is 16 residues. CDR1 SGHVS and CDR2 FQNEAQ come from the germline V gene. The V segment lost 1 base and the J segment 1 base; nucleotides outside the gene matches: 6. CDR3 sequence reads: CASSLERQGHNYGYTF. The DNA for the CDR3 is TGTGCCAGCAGCTTAGAGCGACAGGGTCATAACTATGGCTACACCTTC.

This clone was found many times. The chain recombines TRBV30 with TRBJ2-1; a weak D match, TRBD1 (5 bases). CDR3 size: 14 residues. CDR1 and CDR2 (germline): GTSNPN, SVGIG (reference sequence). With 2 bases removed from V and 3 bases from J, the gap between germline ends came to 11 bases. The CDR3 sequence: CAWSTGRDYNEQFF. Here the CDR3 DNA reads TGTGCCTGGAGTACAGGCAGAGACTACAATGAGCAGTTCTTC.

V gene TRBV6-4 combines with J gene TRBJ1-2; 7 positions match TRBD1. The CDR3 covers 10 residues. Germline V gives CDR1 MRHNA, CDR2 SNTAGT. The V gene end was trimmed by 6 bases and the J gene end by 10 bases; junction bases not matched to a gene: 2. CDR3 DNA: TGTGCCAGCAGCACAGGGGACTACACCTTC. This encodes CASSTGDYTF.

V is TRBV29-1 and J is TRBJ2-5; TRBD2 is a possible D gene (6 bases). Trimming removed 2 bases from V and 3 bases from J, with 16 bases in between. The CDR3 has 15 amino acids. Germline V lookup: CDR1 SQVTM, CDR2 ANQGSEA. CDR3 nucleotide sequence: TGCAGCGTTGAAATACCGGGAGCCGGAGAAGAGACCCAGTACTTC. Translation gives CSVEIPGAGEETQYF. Full variable domain (rest looked up from reference TRBV29-1 and TRBJ2-5): SAVISQKPSRDICQRGTSLTIQCQVDSQVTMMFWYRQQPGQSLTLIATANQGSEATYESGFVIDKFPISRPNLTFSTLTVSNMSPEDSSIYLCSVEIPGAGEETQYFGPGTRLLVL.

The chain is built from TRBV19 and TRBJ1-2, with a tentative D call TRBD1 (5 bases). CDR1 and CDR2 from the germline V gene are LNHDA and SQIVND (reference sequence). V lost 1 base, J lost 7 bases, and 10 bases lay in between. This CDR3 region has 13 residues. The CDR3 spells CASSIGRAAGYTF. CDR3 DNA: TGTGCCAGTAGTATAGGCAGGGCGGCTGGCTACACCTTC. Together with reference TRBV19 and TRBJ1-2, the CDR3 gives the full variable domain: DGGITQSPKYLFRKEGQNVTLSCEQNLNHDAMYWYRQDPGQGLRLIYYSQIVNDFQKGDIAEGYSVSREKKESFPLTVTSAQKNPTAFYLCASSIGRAAGYTFGSGTRLTVV.

The count of this clone is one. The chain recombines TRBV10-3 with TRBJ1-1; D is uncertain. Deletions cut 10 bases from V and 5 bases from J, with 17 bases between. The length of the CDR3 is 13 residues. Germline V gives CDR1 ENHRY, CDR2 SYGVKD. CDR3 protein: CATTDGRRTEAFF. The DNA of the CDR3 is TGTGCCACCACGGACGGGAGGAGGACTGAAGCTTTCTTT.

V is TRBV9 and J is TRBJ2-3; D is possibly TRBD2 (6 bases). V lost 2 bases, J lost 0 bases, and 13 bases lay in between. Per germline, CDR1 SGDLS and CDR2 YYNGEE. CDR3 length equals 16 residues. The CDR3 DNA is TGTGCCAGCAGCGTTAGATGGGGGGTTAGCACAGATACGCAGTATTTT. It translates to CASSVRWGVSTDTQYF.

V gene TRBV4-1 combines with J gene TRBJ1-2, with D tentatively TRBD1 (5 bases). The CDR3 consists of 17 residues. CDR1 MGHRA and CDR2 YSYEKL come from the germline V gene. Trimming took 1 base from V and 2 from J, leaving 17 bases between them. The CDR3 protein is CASSQVPPQGRNYGYTF. CDR3 in DNA: TGCGCCAGCAGCCAAGTACCCCCCCAGGGTAGGAACTATGGCTACACCTTC.

CDR3 DNA: TGTGCCAGCAGTTACCGCAGGGCTGGTAATGAAAAACTGTTTTTT. Translated, it gives CASSYRRAGNEKLFF. The rearrangement joins TRBV6-2 or TRBV6-3 to TRBJ1-4, with D tentatively TRBD1 (5 bases). This CDR3 contains 15 residues. Germline-derived CDR1 and CDR2 are MNHEY and SVGEGT. V was trimmed by 2 bases and J by 4 bases, leaving 11 bases between them.

The V and J genes are TRBV6-1 and TRBJ2-5, with TRBD2 as a possible D gene (6 bases). The CDR3 has 14 amino acids. Germline-derived CDR1 and CDR2 are MNHNS and SASEGT. V lost 3 bases and J 5 bases, leaving 13 bases between the germline ends. The CDR3 spells CASSDGWGRETQYF. CDR3 nucleotide sequence: TGTGCCAGCAGTGACGGATGGGGGAGGGAGACCCAGTACTTC.

The V call is TRBV27, the J call TRBJ2-2; D might be TRBD1 (5 bases). Germline lookup yields CDR1 MNHEY and CDR2 SMNVEV (reference sequence). The ends were cut back, 3 bases at V and 4 bases at J, with 12 bases in the middle. The CDR3 sequence is 15 residues long. The CDR3 sequence: CASSLEGVGTGELFF. The CDR3, as DNA: TGTGCCAGCAGTTTGGAAGGGGTAGGCACCGGGGAGCTGTTTTTT.

This clone was seen a handful of times. The chain combines TRBV4-3 with TRBJ1-2, with D possibly being TRBD1 (6 bases). Germline lookup yields CDR1 LGHNA and CDR2 YSLEER. V lost 0 bases and J 3 bases, leaving 11 bases between the germline ends. The CDR3 is 15 amino acids. CDR3 DNA: TGCGCCAGCAGCCAAGATCGGGCAGGGGACTATGGCTACACCTTC. It is translated as CASSQDRAGDYGYTF.